The clone carrying this TCR beta chain was counted ten times or more. This sample is drawn from a study of Graves' ophthalmopathy and Graves' hyperthyroidism. Study-level background: Absence of ophthalmopathy within 18 months of follow-up defined stable hyperthyroidism.

Between the trimmed V and J ends, which lost 5 bases and 2 bases, there was a span of 15 bases. The CDR3 totals 15 residues. Amplification of TCR beta CDR3 regions used RNA transcripts. HTBI-primed first-round RT-PCR preceded second-round multiplex PCR. TCRdb independently ran MiXCR on the multiplex PCR reads; one entry per CDR3 protein. This table holds about 550,000 distinct CDR3 sequences, 39% found once. The chain joins TRBV12-3 or TRBV12-4 to TRBJ1-1; a possible D gene is TRBD1 (5 bases). The specimen was peripheral blood or thyroid tissue (not recorded which). This TCR was sampled from an adult man with Graves' hyperthyroidism. This chain's CDR3 is CASSGRVGVNTEAFF. The CDR3 DNA reads as TGTGCCAGCAGTGGCAGGGTGGGGGTAAACACTGAAGCTTTCTTT.